This TCR beta chain was recorded in a study of cytomegalovirus exposure and HLA in healthy donors. The CDR3 covers 15 residues. Germline CDR1 and CDR2: SEHNR and FQNEAQ (reference sequence). Trimming left V 5 bases short and J 3 bases short, with 15 bases between. The study, taken as a whole, reports: A missense DCLRE1C variant was associated with V- and J-gene trimming of TCR beta chains in a later analysis, and an independent cohort replicated the association. Researchers had no immune exposure information except CMV serostatus available. The authors later found HLA-associated TCR beta chains more clonally expanded than equally common others.

Note on this clone: Its cognate antigen is unknown.

PCR employed 60 Vbeta and 13 Jbeta primers. Under the authors' procedure: Unique TCR beta chains totaled around 86 million in a later count, with some 10 million of them shared. Generated by immunoSEQ multiplex PCR, the TCRdb table keeps only in-frame clones and is missing some. Clone size and V and J calls were adopted from that table, with D and trimming inferred from the DNA. The sample lists 50,000 to 55,000 clones; less than 75% were seen once. The chain couples TRBV7-9 to TRBJ2-3; D might be TRBD1 (6 bases). This sequence was found in a woman between 50 and 59 years old in good health and CMV-seropositive. What was sequenced was PBMCs. The CDR3 protein is CASSEPGQSTDTQYF. CDR3 nucleotide sequence: TGTGCCAGCAGCGAGCCGGGACAAAGTACAGATACGCAGTATTTT.